The next 9 T cell receptor beta chains were all read from a single sample in a study of blood T cell repertoires in COVID-19 (dated by TCRdb to the early 2020s). Receptor amplification or capture employed the immunoSEQ multiplex PCR assay. The source is immuneACCESS, and TCRdb retained only in-frame sequences with V and J called. Part of the clones is not carried over; for the studies checked, unresolved V genes explain less than half of this, and the remainder is unexplained. The sample records a few hundred thousand clones, under 90% of which are singletons. 15% to 20% of the sample goes to the ten largest clones. What was sequenced was peripheral blood. The receptors were gathered from a man under 40 with active or convalescent COVID-19.

The chain recombines TRBV5-4 with TRBJ2-3; 9 nucleotides match TRBD1. The CDR3 contains 16 residues. Germline values: CDR1 SGHNT, CDR2 YYREEE (reference sequence). Trimming cost V 4 bases and J 6 bases; bases outside gene matches: 12. The CDR3 region is CASSRGPGQGVDTQYF. In DNA form, the CDR3 reads TGTGCCAGCAGCAGAGGTCCGGGACAGGGAGTGGATACGCAGTATTTT.

This rearrangement joins TRBV9 to TRBJ1-5; D might be TRBD1 (5 bases). The CDR3 length is 15 residues. V dropped 0 bases and J dropped 5 bases, with 12 bases sitting between them. Germline loops: CDR1 SGDLS, CDR2 YYNGEE. In DNA form, the CDR3 reads TGTGCCAGCAGCGTAGACGGACAAAACGATCAGCCCCAGCATTTT. Translation: CASSVDGQNDQPQHF.

This clone was seen only once. The chain has TRBV28 and TRBJ2-5; 12 nucleotides align to TRBD1. The CDR3 loop spans 15 amino acids. CDR1 and CDR2 (germline): MDHEN, SYDVKM. The V and J ends lost 4 bases and 5 bases, in that order; junction bases with no gene match: 5. CDR3 residues: CASSSWDRGRETQYF. For the CDR3, the DNA is TGTGCCAGCAGTTCCTGGGACAGGGGGCGGGAGACCCAGTACTTC.

The chain employs TRBV19 and TRBJ2-2; 8 nucleotides agree with TRBD2. The CDR3 is 16 amino acids. From germline, CDR1 is LNHDA and CDR2 SQIVND (reference sequence). Trimming cost V 5 bases and J 5 bases; bases outside gene matches: 10. The CDR3 region is CASSSAAGVGTGELFF. The DNA of the CDR3 is TGTGCCAGTAGTTCGGCAGCGGGAGTAGGTACCGGGGAGCTGTTTTTT.

CDR3 residues: CSVDREAYNEQFF. In DNA form, the CDR3 reads TGCAGCGTTGACCGGGAGGCCTACAATGAGCAGTTCTTC. The V gene is TRBV29-1, the J gene TRBJ2-1; 7 nucleotides agree with TRBD2. V shed 3 bases and J 2 bases; nucleotides not matched to a gene: 1. The germline V gene has CDR1 SQVTM and CDR2 ANQGSEA. This CDR3 region has 13 residues.

The rearrangement uses TRBV3-1 (or the pseudogene TRBV3-2) and TRBJ2-7; D is ambiguous. Looked up from germline, CDR1 is LGHDT and CDR2 is YNNKEL (reference sequence). The V gene lost 2 bases and the J gene lost 7 bases, with 6 bases spanning the gap. The CDR3 is made up of 11 amino acids. The CDR3 region is CASSQSQEQYF. Here the CDR3 DNA reads TGTGCCAGCAGCCAAAGTCAGGAGCAGTACTTC.

The V call is TRBV5-1, the J call TRBJ2-6; possible D gene TRBD1, 5 bases. There are 13 residues in the CDR3. The V end lost 5 bases, the J end lost 9 bases, and 12 bases lay between the germline ends. Germline V gene sequence: CDR1 SGHRS, CDR2 YFSETQ. This CDR3 is CASRLQGNNVLTF. CDR3 coding DNA: TGCGCCAGCAGGCTTCAGGGAAACAACGTCCTGACTTTC.

This rearrangement joins TRBV11-2 to TRBJ1-2; D is perhaps TRBD1 (6 bases). Germline V gives CDR1 SGHAT, CDR2 FQNNGV. Deletions cut 8 bases from V and 3 bases from J, with 16 bases between. The CDR3 totals 14 residues. This CDR3 reads CASHPGGADYGYTF. In DNA, the CDR3 is TGTGCCAGCCACCCCGGGGGGGCGGACTATGGCTACACCTTC.

V and J are TRBV6-2 or TRBV6-3 and TRBJ2-3, with TRBD2 as a possible D gene (6 bases). Germline CDR1 and CDR2: MNHEY and SVGEGT. The CDR3 runs 14 residues. V was shortened by 5 bases and J by 2 bases, with 11 bases between the two germline ends. The DNA for the CDR3 is TGTGCCAGCAGTGACCGGGAGTTCACAGATACGCAGTATTTT. Its protein is CASSDREFTDTQYF.